A selection of T cell receptor beta chains follows, all from one sample in a study of identical twins. TCRdb reanalysed the 5' RACE reads using MiXCR and keeps one entry per CDR3 protein. The sample gives under 900,000 distinct CDR3 sequences, 18% of which show up once; around 13% is in the top ten. Another study also made use of these data, one on T cells expressing NK-cell markers.

Sequences were obtained from PBMCs. Receptor source: a young woman in good health. CDR3s include the opening cysteine and the closing phenylalanine or tryptophan. D genes are given only for firm matches. For some rows the clone size is stated as once, few or many, or as a class when expanded; others skip it.

TRBV4-3	16	few	.	TRBJ1-6	TGCGCCAGCAGCCAAGATTGGTACAGACCGAATTCACCCCTCCACTTT	CASSQDWYRPNSPLHF
TRBV20-1	13	few	.	TRBJ2-3	TGCAGTGCTATATCCGCGCGCACAGATACGCAGTATTTT	CSAISARTDTQYF
TRBV6-2/TRBV6-3	15	many	.	TRBJ2-3	TGTGCCAGCAGTTTTGGCGGGGGCCGTACAGATACGCAGTATTTT	CASSFGGGRTDTQYF
TRBV27	17	.	.	TRBJ1-6	TGTGCCAGCAGTCCCCGGGGGGGAAGGGGATTGAATTCACCCCTCCACTTT	CASSPRGGRGLNSPLHF
TRBV28	14	few	TRBD1	TRBJ2-7	TGTGCCAGCAGAGGACAGGGGCGGATGGGAGAGCAGTACTTC	CASRGQGRMGEQYF
TRBV12-3/TRBV12-4	14	few	.	TRBJ2-2	TGTGCCACCAATGTGTGGATAAACACCGGGGAGCTGTTTTTT	CATNVWINTGELFF
TRBV20-1	13	few	.	TRBJ2-5	TGCAGTGCTAGATCCACAGGGAAAGAGACCCAGTACTTC	CSARSTGKETQYF
TRBV6-6	12	many	.	TRBJ2-1	TGTGCCAGCAGTTCGGGGGGCCGTGAGCAGTTCTTC	CASSSGGREQFF
TRBV3-1	16	few	.	TRBJ2-7	TGTGCCAGCAGCCAAGCCCGCGGGACGAGCTCCTACGAGCAGTACTTC	CASSQARGTSSYEQYF
TRBV20-1	13	few	TRBD2	TRBJ2-5	TGCAGTGGTCGTGGCGGGAGGATTGAGACCCAGTACTTC	CSGRGGRIETQYF
TRBV6-1	14	.	TRBD1	TRBJ2-3	TGTGCCAGCAGGGGGACAGGCGGCATTGGGACGCAGTATTTT	CASRGTGGIGTQYF
TRBV30	16	.	TRBD1	TRBJ1-1	TGTGCCTGGAGTGTACCCAAGACAGGGGGTGGCACTGAAGCTTTCTTT	CAWSVPKTGGGTEAFF
TRBV7-2	14	.	TRBD2	TRBJ2-3	TGTGCCAGCAGTCCTAGCGGGTACACAGATACGCAGTATTTT	CASSPSGYTDTQYF
TRBV20-1	13	.	.	TRBJ2-5	TGCAGTACCCGCAGACAGAACCAAGAGACCCAGTACTTC	CSTRRQNQETQYF
TRBV20-1	12	many	.	TRBJ2-7	TGCAGTGCTAGGACTTCCTCCTACGAGCAGTACTTC	CSARTSSYEQYF
TRBV27	12	.	.	TRBJ2-7	TGTGCCGACGTGGGTAACTCCTACGAGCAGTACTTC	CADVGNSYEQYF
TRBV2	15	.	TRBD1	TRBJ2-2	TGTGCCAGCACCAAGGACAGGTTGGGCACCGGGGAGCTGTTTTTT	CASTKDRLGTGELFF
TRBV21-1	14	few	.	TRBJ2-3	TGTGCCAGCATTCAGGGGTCTAGCACAGATACGCAGTATTTT	CASIQGSSTDTQYF
TRBV5-6	14	.	TRBD2	TRBJ2-7	TGTGCCAGCAGCTCAAGCGGGAGCCCATACGAGCAGTACTTC	CASSSSGSPYEQYF
TRBV7-6	17	few	.	TRBJ2-3	TGTGCCAGCAGCTTAGGCGGAGCAGGGGTATGGACAGATACGCAGTATTTT	CASSLGGAGVWTDTQYF
TRBV4-3	15	few	TRBD2	TRBJ2-1	TGCGCCAGCAGCCAAGCATCTTCGGGGGGCAATGAGCAGTTCTTC	CASSQASSGGNEQFF
TRBV20-1	14	.	TRBD2	TRBJ2-1	TGCAGTGCCTTTGGACTAGCGGGAGACAATGAGCAGTTCTTC	CSAFGLAGDNEQFF
TRBV19	16	few	.	TRBJ2-4	TGTGCCAGTAGGGCCGGGAGAGAGGGAGGCAAAAACATTCAGTACTTC	CASRAGREGGKNIQYF
TRBV6-1	13	.	TRBD2	TRBJ2-5	TGTGCCAGCAGGCGCGGGAGTGGGGAGACCCAGTACTTC	CASRRGSGETQYF
TRBV6-5	15	.	TRBD1	TRBJ2-7	TGTGCCAGCAGTTACCGGACAGGACGCTCCTACGAGCAGTACTTC	CASSYRTGRSYEQYF
TRBV5-1	16	many	.	TRBJ2-1	TGCGCCAGCAGCGTTATACAGGGGGGGTCCTACAATGAGCAGTTCTTC	CASSVIQGGSYNEQFF
TRBV20-1	14	few	TRBD2	TRBJ2-5	TGCAGTGCTAGAGGCGGGAGGGCCGGGGAGACCCAGTACTTC	CSARGGRAGETQYF
TRBV24-1	14	once	.	TRBJ2-1	TGTGCCACCAGTGGGGGGGACTTATACAATGAGCAGTTCTTC	CATSGGDLYNEQFF
TRBV5-1	16	few	TRBD2	TRBJ2-1	TGCGCCAGCAGCAAAAGTGGGGCGGGGGGAAGAAATGAGCAGTTCTTC	CASSKSGAGGRNEQFF